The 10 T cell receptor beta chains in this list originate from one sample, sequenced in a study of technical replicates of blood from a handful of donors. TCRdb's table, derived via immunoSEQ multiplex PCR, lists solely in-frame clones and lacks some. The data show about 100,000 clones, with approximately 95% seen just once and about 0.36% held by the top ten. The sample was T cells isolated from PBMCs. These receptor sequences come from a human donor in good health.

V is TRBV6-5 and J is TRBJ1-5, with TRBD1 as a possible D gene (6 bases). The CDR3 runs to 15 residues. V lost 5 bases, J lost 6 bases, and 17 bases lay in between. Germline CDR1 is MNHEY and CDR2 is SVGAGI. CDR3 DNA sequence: TGTGCCAGCAGTCCCGAGGGGTCCAGGGGTCAGCCCCAGCATTTT. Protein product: CASSPEGSRGQPQHF.

CDR3: CASSGGLYTGELFF. Here the CDR3 DNA reads TGTGCCAGCAGCGGCGGACTGTATACCGGGGAGCTGTTTTTT. J is TRBJ2-2 and V is TRBV9; D is perhaps TRBD2 (5 bases). The germline V gene encodes CDR1 SGDLS and CDR2 YYNGEE. The ends were cut back, 3 bases at V and 5 bases at J, with 11 bases in the middle. This CDR3 has 14 residues.

The CDR3 nucleotides are TGTGCCAGCTCACCCACAGGGGTTTTTATTCAGCCCCAGCATTTT. Its protein is CASSPTGVFIQPQHF. The chain joins TRBV18 to TRBJ1-5, with 7 bases lining up with TRBD1. Losses at the gene ends were 3 bases for V and 6 bases for J; bases not matched to a gene: 8. This CDR3 has 15 amino acids. The V gene's germline CDR1 is KGHSH and CDR2 LQKENI.

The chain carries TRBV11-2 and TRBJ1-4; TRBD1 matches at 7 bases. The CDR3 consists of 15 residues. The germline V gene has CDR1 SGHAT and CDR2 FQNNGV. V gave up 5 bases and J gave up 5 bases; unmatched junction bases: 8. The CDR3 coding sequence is TGTGCCAGCAGCGCTAACAGGGGCGAGAATGAAAAACTGTTTTTT. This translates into CASSANRGENEKLFF.

The CDR3, as DNA: TGTGCCAGTAGTGTCCAGGCCACCAATCAGCCCCAGCATTTT. This codes for CASSVQATNQPQHF. This rearrangement joins TRBV19 to TRBJ1-5; D not resolved. Between the trimmed V and J ends, which lost 5 bases and 3 bases, there was a span of 11 bases. CDR3 size: 14 residues. Germline assignment: CDR1 LNHDA and CDR2 SQIVND (reference sequence).

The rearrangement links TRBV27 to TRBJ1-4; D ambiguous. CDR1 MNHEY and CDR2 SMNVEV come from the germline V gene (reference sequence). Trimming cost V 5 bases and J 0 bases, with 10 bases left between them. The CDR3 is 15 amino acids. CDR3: CASSPLQATNEKLFF. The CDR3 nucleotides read TGTGCCAGCAGTCCCCTCCAGGCAACTAATGAAAAACTGTTTTTT.

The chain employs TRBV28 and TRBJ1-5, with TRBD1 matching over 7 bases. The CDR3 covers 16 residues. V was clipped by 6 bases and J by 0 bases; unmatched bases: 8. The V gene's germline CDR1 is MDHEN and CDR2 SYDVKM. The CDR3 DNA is TGTGCCAGCAGCCCTACACGGACAGGTAGCAATCAGCCCCAGCATTTT. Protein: CASSPTRTGSNQPQHF.

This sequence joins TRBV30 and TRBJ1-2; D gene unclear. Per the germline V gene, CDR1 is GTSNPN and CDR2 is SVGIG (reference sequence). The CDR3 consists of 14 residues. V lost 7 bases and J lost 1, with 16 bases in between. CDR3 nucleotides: TGTGCCTTGTTCCTGGAGGAAAATAACTATGGCTACACCTTC. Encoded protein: CALFLEENNYGYTF.

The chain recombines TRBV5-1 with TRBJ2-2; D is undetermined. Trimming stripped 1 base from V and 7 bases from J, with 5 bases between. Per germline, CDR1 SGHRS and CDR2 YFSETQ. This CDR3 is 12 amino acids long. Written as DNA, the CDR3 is TGCGCCAGCAGCTTGATTAACGGGGAGCTGTTTTTT. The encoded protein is CASSLINGELFF. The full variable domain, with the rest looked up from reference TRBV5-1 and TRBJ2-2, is KAGVTQTPRYLIKTRGQQVTLSCSPISGHRSVSWYQQTPGQGLQFLFEYFSETQRNKGNFPGRFSGRQFSNSRSEMNVSTLELGDSALYLCASSLINGELFFGEGSRLTVL.

The CDR3 DNA is TGTGCCAGCTCAGCACAGGGAAATTCGAGGGTGGACACTGAAGCTTTCTTT. Its translation: CASSAQGNSRVDTEAFF. The chain combines TRBV18 with TRBJ1-1; tentative D call: TRBD1 (6 bases). Trimming left V 5 bases short and J 3 bases short, with 22 bases between. Germline assignment: CDR1 KGHSH and CDR2 LQKENI. CDR3 length: 17 residues.